This T cell receptor (beta chain) was sequenced during a study of cytomegalovirus exposure and HLA in healthy donors. V was cut by 4 bases and J by 2 bases, with 15 bases left in between. The CDR3 is 16 residues long. Germline-derived CDR1 and CDR2 are SGDLS and YYNGEE. PCR employed 60 Vbeta and 13 Jbeta primers. Clones were read by immunoSEQ multiplex PCR, and TCRdb kept only the in-frame ones, dropping some. The sample gives about 36,000 clones, over 60% of which show up once; approximately 6.1% is in the top ten. Material: PBMCs. V usage is TRBV9 and J usage is TRBJ2-2; tentative D call: TRBD2 (6 bases). This sequence originates from a man younger than 45 in good health and CMV-seronegative. CDR3 in amino acids: CASSPRRDHNTGELFF. CDR3 in DNA: TGTGCCAGCAGCCCCAGGAGGGACCATAACACCGGGGAGCTGTTTTTT.